Reported below is one TCR beta chain. The antigen is unknown. The CDR3 is 13 residues long. From germline, CDR1 is SGHNT and CDR2 YENEEA. V was shortened by 3 bases and J by 9 bases, with 12 bases between the two germline ends. The record originates from a study of T cell repertoires in cytomegalovirus infection. Study details: CMV epitopes that were recently identified and HLA-C-restricted were used alongside well-studied HLA-B-restricted ones. Public signatures in TCR beta pointed to CMV infection and matching HLA type.

Study outcomes and limitations: The cumulative frequency of public TCR beta families distinguished individuals who carried CMV together with the relevant HLA. What dominated the ex vivo response were HLA-C-restricted CMV-specific TCR beta clonotypes.

TCRdb analysed the reads with MiXCR anew, one entry per CDR3 protein. The sample consists of hundreds of thousands of distinct CDR3 sequences, about 33% of them appearing once. This TCR was recovered from a human donor in good health (CMV status not recorded). Some clones in this sample may be carry-over from other donors' samples. This sample comprised cultured PBMCs, obtained from culture after CMV antigen stimulation. V gene TRBV11-3 combines with J gene TRBJ2-1; D ambiguous. The CDR3 region is CASSFYGRPEQFF. CDR3 sequence (DNA): TGTGCCAGCAGCTTTTACGGGCGCCCTGAGCAGTTCTTC.